These 8 T cell receptor beta chains originate from one sample sequenced in a study of OX40 agonist ivuxolimab in advanced cancers. TCRdb's copy holds only in-frame clones and misses some; the assay was immunoSEQ multiplex PCR. Among about 27,000 clones listed, 82% were seen once. The source material was CD4+ or CD8+ T cells sorted from blood, sampled in a trial of the OX40 agonist ivuxolimab. These receptor sequences come from an adult with an advanced solid tumor such as melanoma, head and neck, liver or kidney cancer.

This chain connects TRBV6-6 to TRBJ2-7; D is possibly TRBD2 (5 bases). V lost 3 bases and J 5 bases, leaving 17 bases between the germline ends. The CDR3 contains 15 residues. Germline V lookup: CDR1 MNHNY, CDR2 SVGAGI (reference sequence). In DNA form, the CDR3 reads TGTGCCAGCAGTTATACCGGCAGGACTCTTGACGAGCAGTACTTC. It specifies CASSYTGRTLDEQYF.

The chain links TRBV18 to TRBJ2-7, with 9 bases matching TRBD2. Germline loops: CDR1 KGHSH, CDR2 LQKENI. This CDR3 contains 13 residues. V lost 6 bases, J lost 1 base, and 1 base stayed unmatched. DNA for the CDR3: TGTGCCAGCTCTAGCGGGAGTTCCTACGAGCAGTACTTC. Translation: CASSSGSSYEQYF.

The V call is TRBV4-1, the J call TRBJ1-5; TRBD1 agrees at 8 bases. The ends lost 5 bases at V and 5 bases at J; junction bases unmatched: 11. The CDR3 length is 16 residues. Germline CDR1 MGHRA, CDR2 YSYEKL. The CDR3 spells CASSTQGERGYQPQHF. The CDR3 DNA sequence: TGCGCCAGCAGCACACAGGGGGAAAGGGGTTATCAGCCCCAGCATTTT.

The chain combines TRBV7-9 with TRBJ2-1; 10 nucleotides line up with TRBD1. V shed 3 bases and J 3 bases; nucleotides not matched to a gene: 11. Germline V lookup: CDR1 SEHNR, CDR2 FQNEAQ (reference sequence). The CDR3 loop spans 18 amino acids. The CDR3 region has the DNA TGTGCCAGCAGCTTGAGTCAAATAGGGACAGGGGTCTACAATGAGCAGTTCTTC. As protein: CASSLSQIGTGVYNEQFF. Full variable domain (outside the CDR3, taken from reference TRBV7-9 and TRBJ2-1): DTGVSQNPRHKITKRGQNVTFRCDPISEHNRLYWYRQTLGQGPEFLTYFQNEAQLEKSRLLSDRFSAERPKGSFSTLEIQRTEQGDSAMYLCASSLSQIGTGVYNEQFFGPGTRLTVL.

The rearrangement joins TRBV18 to TRBJ2-2, with 8 bases matching TRBD2. Germline assignment: CDR1 KGHSH and CDR2 LQKENI. CDR3 length: 16 residues. V lost 3 bases to trimming and J lost 7 bases; unmatched junction nucleotides: 10. The CDR3 loop is CASSPTTGLAGGELFF. Here the CDR3 DNA reads TGTGCCAGCTCACCGACGACTGGACTAGCAGGCGGGGAGCTGTTTTTT.

The CDR3 DNA reads as TGTGCCAGCAGTTCTTGGACAGGGGGACTAACTAATGAAAAACTGTTTTTT. Translation gives CASSSWTGGLTNEKLFF. The rearrangement joins TRBV27 to TRBJ1-4, with 10 bases fitting TRBD1. CDR1 MNHEY and CDR2 SMNVEV come from the germline V gene (reference sequence). The CDR3 length is 17 residues. J was trimmed by 1 base and V by 4 bases; bases with no gene match: 6. Variable domain in full (rest from reference TRBV27 and TRBJ1-4): EAQVTQNPRYLITVTGKKLTVTCSQNMNHEYMSWYRQDPGLGLRQIYYSMNVEVTDKGDVPEGYKVSRKEKRNFPLILESPSPNQTSLYFCASSSWTGGLTNEKLFFGSGTQLSVL.

This clone was found once. The chain carries TRBV6-1 and TRBJ1-1; D is ambiguous. CDR1 and CDR2 (germline): MNHNS, SASEGT. The CDR3 runs 12 residues. V was shortened by 6 bases and J by 2 bases, with 7 bases between the two germline ends. CDR3 residues: CASRQSNTEAFF. The CDR3, as DNA: TGTGCCAGCAGACAGTCCAACACTGAAGCTTTCTTT.

This clone appeared once. Here the CDR3 DNA reads TGTGCCATCAGTGAGGGACTAGCGGGAGATACGCAGTATTTT. This translates into CAISEGLAGDTQYF. The chain combines TRBV10-3 with TRBJ2-3, with 11 bases aligning to TRBD2. The CDR3 length is 14 residues. Trimming cost V 2 bases and J 5 bases; bases outside gene matches: 0. CDR1 and CDR2 (germline): ENHRY, SYGVKD.